This T cell receptor (beta chain) was observed in a study of response to subunit inactivated influenza vaccine. TCRdb fed the RT-PCR reads into MiXCR, producing one record per CDR3 protein. There are 450,000 to 700,000 distinct CDR3 sequences in the sample; roughly 15% occur only once, and over 8.5% lies in the top ten. Sequencing was performed on PBMCs from blood, taken 12 days after vaccination. The TCR sequence derives from a man over 45 who received an inactivated influenza vaccine.

CDR3 bases: TGTGCCAGCAGCAGAATGCGTGAGCAGTTCTTC. Translated: CASSRMREQFF. The chain uses TRBV28 and TRBJ2-1, with unresolved D. In germline, CDR1 is MDHEN, CDR2 SYDVKM. Trimming took 6 bases from V and 9 from J, leaving 9 bases between them. The CDR3 length is 11 residues.